The 13 T cell receptor beta chains below come from one sample, sequenced in a study of T-cell memory formation after mild COVID-19. TCRdb recomputed calls from the 5' RACE reads with MiXCR, one row per CDR3 protein. The sample lists 190,000 or so distinct CDR3 sequences; around a fifth were seen once. The sequenced material came from PBMCs or a T cell subset sorted from them (not recorded which). All receptors come from an adult woman who had mild COVID-19 (a few samples of this study predate the infection). Cell type and time point are not known.

This clonotype occurred once. This chain connects TRBV2 to TRBJ2-3; TRBD2 aligns across 8 bases. The ends lost 8 bases at V and 1 base at J; junction bases unmatched: 11. The CDR3 contains 16 residues. Germline V lookup: CDR1 SNHLY, CDR2 FYNNEI. In DNA form, the CDR3 reads TGTGCCAGCCTTCATGCCAGCGGGGGACGCACAGATACGCAGTATTTT. Its protein product is CASLHASGGRTDTQYF.

The rearrangement joins TRBV29-1 to TRBJ1-2, with a possible D match to TRBD1 (6 bases). V was shortened by 4 bases and J by 4 bases, with 13 bases between the two germline ends. Germline V gene data show CDR1 as SQVTM and CDR2 as ANQGSEA. This CDR3 is built from 13 residues. CDR3 amino acids: CSVVIQGLYGYTF. The CDR3 DNA sequence: TGCAGCGTTGTGATACAGGGACTCTATGGCTACACCTTC.

The chain combines TRBV2 with TRBJ1-2; D is perhaps TRBD1 (5 bases). The V gene's germline CDR1 is SNHLY and CDR2 FYNNEI. This CDR3 has 15 amino acids. Trimming cost V 8 bases and J 0 bases, with 16 bases left between them. The CDR3 DNA reads as TGTGCCAGCGGGACCCAGGAAGTGTCTAACTATGGCTACACCTTC. This codes for CASGTQEVSNYGYTF.

This chain joins TRBV4-1 and TRBJ2-7, with 11 bases aligning to TRBD1. J lost 4 bases, V lost 4 bases, and 6 bases had no gene match. This CDR3 has 15 amino acids. Germline loops: CDR1 MGHRA, CDR2 YSYEKL. Here the CDR3 reads CASSRGQGADYEQYF. CDR3 bases: TGCGCCAGCAGCCGCGGACAGGGGGCTGATTACGAGCAGTACTTC.

V is TRBV12-3 or TRBV12-4 and J is TRBJ2-3; TRBD1 agrees at 9 bases. Trimming at V came to 2 bases and at J to 5 bases, leaving 5 bases not matched to a gene. This CDR3 contains 15 residues. The CDR3 region has the DNA TGTGCCAGCAGTTTACCGGGACAGGGAGGAGATACGCAGTATTTT. This gives the protein CASSLPGQGGDTQYF.

This clonotype was counted only a few times. CDR3 nucleotide sequence: TGTGCCACCAGTGCCGACGGAGTGAACACTGAAGCTTTCTTT. Its protein is CATSADGVNTEAFF. This rearrangement joins TRBV24-1 to TRBJ1-1; no reliable D call. V was clipped by 5 bases and J by 0 bases, with 9 bases between them. Germline V gene lookup returns CDR1 KGHDR and CDR2 SFDVKD. The CDR3 length is 14 residues.

The chain couples TRBV6-6 to TRBJ2-7; D is unresolved. The V gene lost 6 bases and the J gene lost 5 bases, with 11 bases spanning the gap. The CDR3 runs to 12 residues. In germline, CDR1 is MNHNY, CDR2 SVGAGI (reference sequence). CDR3 coding DNA: TGTGCCAGCAGCTGGGATTCCGACGAGCAGTACTTC. Translating it yields CASSWDSDEQYF.

This clonotype was seen more than once but under ten times. The chain employs TRBV9 and TRBJ2-2, with D perhaps matching TRBD1 or TRBD2 (5 bases each). The CDR3 is 13 amino acids. Trimming took off 7 bases at V and 3 bases at J, with 10 bases between the two ends. The germline V gene has CDR1 SGDLS and CDR2 YYNGEE. The CDR3 nucleotides are TGTGCCAGCGGGGACCGTTACACCGGGGAGCTGTTTTTT. Translating it yields CASGDRYTGELFF.

The V and J genes are TRBV7-3 and TRBJ1-1; 8 nucleotides match TRBD1. The germline gives CDR1 SGHTA, CDR2 FQGTGA. The CDR3 has 15 amino acids. V trimming: 1 base; J trimming: 7 bases; junction bases outside the gene matches: 8. CDR3 sequence (DNA): TGTGCCAGCAGCTTAAGCAGGGGGCTACGGGATGAAGCTTTCTTT. Translating gives CASSLSRGLRDEAFF.

This chain links TRBV5-1 with TRBJ1-1; maybe TRBD1 (5 bases). Between the trimmed V and J ends, which lost 3 bases and 1 base, there was a span of 13 bases. The length of the CDR3 is 15 residues. Germline V CDR1 and CDR2: SGHRS, YFSETQ. In nucleotides, the CDR3 is TGCGCCAGCAGCTCCGTTGGGGCTGGGAACACTGAAGCTTTCTTT. Translating it yields CASSSVGAGNTEAFF.

The rearrangement links TRBV20-1 to TRBJ2-3, with 8 bases matching TRBD2. The CDR3 consists of 16 residues. Per germline, CDR1 DFQATT and CDR2 SNEGSKA (reference sequence). V lost 1 base and J lost 0; bases outside the gene matches: 6. CDR3 nucleotides: TGCAGTGCTAGAGGCCCACTAGCGGCGAGCACAGATACGCAGTATTTT. As protein: CSARGPLAASTDTQYF.

This chain links TRBV7-6 with TRBJ2-3; D not certain. Germline V lookup: CDR1 SGHVS, CDR2 FNYEAQ. V was trimmed by 4 bases and J by 1 base, leaving 12 bases between them. The CDR3 contains 15 residues. The CDR3 loop is CASSSRAMGTDTQYF. CDR3 nucleotide sequence: TGTGCCAGCAGCTCCCGGGCTATGGGCACAGATACGCAGTATTTT.

This clonotype showed up just a few times. The genes are TRBV4-3 and TRBJ2-7, with 7 bases matching TRBD2. Germline loops: CDR1 LGHNA, CDR2 YSLEER. The CDR3 is made up of 16 amino acids. The V segment lost 1 base and the J segment 0 bases; nucleotides outside the gene matches: 6. CDR3 nucleotide sequence: TGCGCCAGCAGCCAAGGCAGCGGGACTTTCTCCTACGAGCAGTACTTC. Amino acid sequence: CASSQGSGTFSYEQYF.